The rows below give T cell receptor beta chains drawn from one sample of a study of cytomegalovirus exposure and HLA in healthy donors. Libraries were prepared by immunoSEQ multiplex PCR; TCRdb keeps only in-frame clonotypes and omits some of them. The sample has about 78,000 clones, over 70% seen once; the top ten hold 0.85% to 1.3%. The specimen sequenced was PBMCs. The source is a male donor in good health and CMV-seronegative. Each CDR3 is given with its conserved first and last residue. The D gene is left open where the match is weak. Some rows mark clone size as missing; the rest say once, few, many or name a class of expanded clone.

V	D	J	size	DNA	CDR3
TRBV5-1	TRBD2	TRBJ2-2	.	TGCGCCAGCAGCTCCGGGGGGAGACCCGGGGAGCTGTTTTTT	CASSSGGRPGELFF
TRBV5-4	.	TRBJ1-2	.	TGTGCCAGCAGCTTGGCCCAGGGGAGCTTTAACTATGGCTACACCTTC	CASSLAQGSFNYGYTF
TRBV19	TRBD1	TRBJ2-7	.	TGTGCCAGTAGTAAACTCCCGACAGGGATAAGGAACGAGCAGTACTTC	CASSKLPTGIRNEQYF
TRBV5-1	.	TRBJ2-1	.	TGCGCCAGCAGCTTGGGGCAGGGCTCCTACAATGAGCAGTTCTTC	CASSLGQGSYNEQFF
TRBV6-1	.	TRBJ2-5	.	TGTGCCAGCAGTGAAGAGGGGGGGCAGACCCAGTACTTC	CASSEEGGQTQYF
TRBV28	.	TRBJ2-3	.	TGTGCCAGCAGCCATAGTCTGGGCGGGACAGATACGCAGTATTTT	CASSHSLGGTDTQYF
TRBV6-5	TRBD1	TRBJ1-4	.	TGTGCCAGCAAGGATACAGGGGACCATAGGGAACTGTTTTTT	CASKDTGDHRELFF
TRBV11-2	TRBD2	TRBJ2-3	few	TGTGCCAGCAGCCCCGTAGTAGCGGGGGGTGTGCAGTATTTT	CASSPVVAGGVQYF
TRBV7-2	TRBD2	TRBJ2-1	once	TGTGCCAGCAGCTCGCAAGCGGGGGGGCCGTCGGATGAGCAGTTCTTC	CASSSQAGGPSDEQFF
TRBV20-1	TRBD2	TRBJ2-7	few	TGCAGTGCTACGCGGACTAGCGAGTACTTC	CSATRTSEYF
TRBV9	.	TRBJ2-7	.	TGTGCCAGCAGCGTAGGACTAGGTGGCTACGAGCAGTACTTC	CASSVGLGGYEQYF
TRBV10-3	TRBD1	TRBJ2-1	few	TGTGCCGCCGGGACAGATCAGAATGAGCAGTTCTTC	CAAGTDQNEQFF
TRBV7-2	.	TRBJ2-7	.	TGTGCCAGCAGCCGCCCCGGGGGTTCCTACGAGCAGTACTTC	CASSRPGGSYEQYF
TRBV5-6	TRBD1	TRBJ1-2	.	TGTGCCAGCACTCTACAGGAGGACAGGGTGAGCTATGGCTACACCTTC	CASTLQEDRVSYGYTF
TRBV6-1	.	TRBJ2-1	.	TGTGCCACCCCCGGTATGGAGTTGGAGTCGAGTGAGCAGTTCTTC	CATPGMELESSEQFF
TRBV7-3	TRBD1	TRBJ1-2	.	TGTGCCAGCAGCGCGACAGGGGGCAGCTATGGCTACACCTTC	CASSATGGSYGYTF
TRBV18	.	TRBJ2-1	.	TGTGCCAGCTCACCAGTAGCGCTAGCGATTATTGTGCATGAGCAGTTCTTC	CASSPVALAIIVHEQFF
TRBV5-1	TRBD2	TRBJ2-5	.	TGCGCCAGCAGCCTGAGCGGGGGTTCAGAGACCCAGTACTTC	CASSLSGGSETQYF
TRBV21-1	.	TRBJ2-5	.	TGTGCCAGCACACAGGGGAGAGAGACCCAGTACTTC	CASTQGRETQYF
TRBV7-9	.	TRBJ1-4	.	TGTGCGGTAGGGGCCGGATCAAAACTGTTTTTT	CAVGAGSKLFF
TRBV5-1	.	TRBJ2-7	.	TGCGCCAGCAGCCTGACTTGGGCCCCAGGGGCCGAGCAGTACTTC	CASSLTWAPGAEQYF
TRBV28	.	TRBJ2-7	.	TGTGCCAGCACTCTACCCGGCGTGGGGGCCACCTACGAGCAGTACTTC	CASTLPGVGATYEQYF
TRBV28	.	TRBJ1-1	.	TGTGCCAGCAGTTTAACCTTAACAGGGTTTACTGAAGCTTTCTTT	CASSLTLTGFTEAFF
TRBV7-9	.	TRBJ2-1	.	TGTTCCAGCAGCTTATTCGGGGGAATCTCCTACAATGAGCAGTTCTTC	CSSSLFGGISYNEQFF
TRBV9	TRBD1	TRBJ1-1	.	TGTGCCAGCAGCGTATACGGACAGGGTGAGACTGAAGCTTTCTTT	CASSVYGQGETEAFF
TRBV27	.	TRBJ2-7	.	TGTGCCAGCAGTTTATCGAGATACCCAGGCTACGAGCAGTACTTC	CASSLSRYPGYEQYF
TRBV5-1	TRBD1	TRBJ2-7	.	TGCGCCAGCAGCACGGGACAGGGGGAATACTACGAGCAGTACTTC	CASSTGQGEYYEQYF
TRBV5-6	TRBD2	TRBJ2-1	once	TGTGCCAGCAGCTTGCTGCGGGAGGGGTACAATGAGCAGTTCTTC	CASSLLREGYNEQFF
TRBV5-1	TRBD2	TRBJ2-1	few	TGCGCCAGCAGCTTGGTAGGGAGCGGGAGTTCTAATGAGCAGTTCTTC	CASSLVGSGSSNEQFF
TRBV30	.	TRBJ2-2	few	TGTGCCTGGATTACCGGCGGGACGGTAAACACCGGGGAGCTGTTTTTT	CAWITGGTVNTGELFF
TRBV28	.	TRBJ1-3	.	TGTGCCAGCATTAGAGGGTCTGGAAACACCATATATTTT	CASIRGSGNTIYF
TRBV7-2	.	TRBJ1-2	.	TGTGCCAGCAGCTTGAGCCCGGGACTATTGGGCTATGGCTACACCTTC	CASSLSPGLLGYGYTF
TRBV5-4	.	TRBJ1-6	.	TGTGCCAGCAGCCCCCCGGGGATGGATTCACCCCTCCACTTT	CASSPPGMDSPLHF
TRBV14	TRBD2	TRBJ2-1	.	TGTGCCAGCAGCAAGGCTAGCGGGGGCCGCTACAATGAGCAGTTCTTC	CASSKASGGRYNEQFF
TRBV2	TRBD2	TRBJ2-3	.	TGTGCCAGCAGGCAGCGGGGGGGCAACACAGATACGCAGTATTTT	CASRQRGGNTDTQYF
TRBV25-1	.	TRBJ1-4	.	TGTGCCAGCAGTGACAGGGATCTGGTCGAAAAACTGTTTTTT	CASSDRDLVEKLFF
TRBV7-9	TRBD2	TRBJ2-5	.	TGTGCCAGCAGCTTCTTGGCTAGCGGGAGAGGGGAGACCCAGTACTTC	CASSFLASGRGETQYF
TRBV11-2	TRBD1	TRBJ1-2	.	TGTGCCAGCAGCTTAGGAGGGACAGGCCACTATGGCTACACCTTC	CASSLGGTGHYGYTF
TRBV5-1	TRBD1	TRBJ1-3	.	TGCGCCAGCAGCAAGGGACAGGGGGGAAACACCATATATTTT	CASSKGQGGNTIYF
TRBV30	TRBD1	TRBJ1-6	.	TGTGCCTGGAGTGTACGGCAGGGGGATTCACCCCTCAACTTT	CAWSVRQGDSPLNF
TRBV6-1	.	TRBJ1-1	few	TGTGCCAGCAGACAAATGAACACTGAAGCTTTCTTT	CASRQMNTEAFF
TRBV5-1	TRBD1	TRBJ2-2	.	TGCGCCAGCAGCTTGGTCAGGGACAGGAACACCGGGGAGCTGTTTTTT	CASSLVRDRNTGELFF
TRBV29-1	TRBD2	TRBJ2-1	.	TGCAGCGTCGAGCGGGGGCTAACCTACAATGAGCAGTTCTTC	CSVERGLTYNEQFF
TRBV7-2	.	TRBJ2-7	once	TGTGCCAGCAGCTTAGTCGGGTCGTCCTCCTACGAGCAGTACTTC	CASSLVGSSSYEQYF
TRBV5-4	TRBD2	TRBJ2-2	.	TGTGCCAGCAGCTTTTCCCCTGGGACTATCGACACCGGGGAGCTGTTTTTT	CASSFSPGTIDTGELFF
TRBV2	.	TRBJ2-1	.	TGTGCCAGCAGTCCCGGGACAACCACCGGGCAGTTCTTC	CASSPGTTTGQFF
TRBV9	TRBD2	TRBJ2-5	.	TGTGCCAGCAGCGTCGGGACTAGCGGGAGGATAGAGACCCAGTACTTC	CASSVGTSGRIETQYF
TRBV2	.	TRBJ2-3	.	TGTGCCAGCATGAAACTGCAGGCAGATACGCAGTATTTT	CASMKLQADTQYF
TRBV19	TRBD1	TRBJ1-5	.	TGTGCCAGTAGTCTCTCACAGGGGTCTCAGCCCCAGAATTTT	CASSLSQGSQPQNF
TRBV7-2	.	TRBJ1-5	.	TGTGCCAGCAGCTTAGCACAGCCGAATCAGCCCCAGCATTTT	CASSLAQPNQPQHF
TRBV18	.	TRBJ2-7	.	TGTGCCAGCTCGGGGGGAGACGAGCAGTACTTC	CASSGGDEQYF
TRBV5-1	.	TRBJ1-2	.	TGCGCCAGCAGCCTGAGCGGGGACAACTATGGCTACACCTTC	CASSLSGDNYGYTF
TRBV11-2	.	TRBJ1-1	.	TGTGCCAGCAGCCTGTGGAACACTGAAGCTTTCTTT	CASSLWNTEAFF
TRBV19	.	TRBJ2-3	.	TGTGCCAGTAGCCCCGGGTCTTCGAGGAACACAGATACGCAGTATTTT	CASSPGSSRNTDTQYF
TRBV5-1	.	TRBJ2-2	.	TGCGCCAGCAGCTTGGGACAGGACGGGGCCGGGGAGCTGTTTTTT	CASSLGQDGAGELFF